The TCR beta chain under discussion was sequenced for a study of cytomegalovirus exposure and HLA in healthy donors. Study-wide results and caveats: Only CMV serostatus was available as immune exposure information.

60 Vbeta and 13 Jbeta primers were used in PCR. The assay was immunoSEQ multiplex PCR, and TCRdb's table has in-frame clones only and misses some. The sample includes about 140,000 clones, 60% to 85% seen only once; the top ten take roughly 4%. As for this clone: The antigen remains unidentified. Other DNA sequences from this sample encode an identical CDR3 as well.

This TCR derives from a man aged 18 to 30 in good health and CMV-seronegative. The sequencing input was PBMCs.

CDR3 sequence reads: CASSYSERGGISPLHF. The CDR3 DNA sequence: TGTGCCAGCAGTTACTCGGAGAGGGGAGGAATTTCCCCCCTCCACTTT. The V gene is TRBV6-5, the J gene TRBJ1-6, with D perhaps TRBD1 (5 bases). V shed 0 bases and J shed 13 bases, with 19 bases lying between them. This CDR3 region has 16 residues. Germline CDR1 and CDR2: MNHEY and SVGAGI.